The rows below give T cell receptor beta chains drawn from one sample of a study of vaccination effects on CD4 cells after COVID-19. These receptors are not linked to any known antigen. Only in-frame clones appear in the TCRdb table, and some are missing; sequencing was by immunoSEQ multiplex PCR. The sample has about 68,000 clones, about 80% seen once. Specimen: CD4+ T cells from PBMCs cultured with SARS-CoV-2 spike peptides, collected before COVID-19 vaccination. Receptors were obtained from a human donor who received a COVID-19 vaccine. Each CDR3 is given with its conserved first and last residue. The D gene is left open where the match is weak. The size entry is marked missing in some rows and otherwise reads once, few, many or a size class.

d_call j_call clone_size v_call cdr3_nt cdr3_aa
. TRBJ2-5 once TRBV6-2/TRBV6-3 TGTGCCAGCAGTTCGCCAACTTATTACCAAGAGACCCAGTACTTC CASSSPTYYQETQYF
TRBD1 TRBJ1-2 . TRBV6-2/TRBV6-3 TGTGCCAGCAGCGGACCGGGACAGGGGACTTATGGCTACACCTTC CASSGPGQGTYGYTF
. TRBJ2-1 few TRBV14 TGTGCCAGCAGCCAGATAAGGATGGAGCAGTTCTTC CASSQIRMEQFF
. TRBJ2-5 . TRBV5-8 TGTGCCAGCAGCTTGACGGGGGCCGCTCTGCAAGAGACCCAGTACTTC CASSLTGAALQETQYF
. TRBJ1-2 . TRBV24-1 TGTGCCACCAGTGACGGACACGACTATGGCTACACCTTC CATSDGHDYGYTF
TRBD1 TRBJ2-3 . TRBV5-1 TGCGCCAGCAGCCCCGGACAGGTCACTAGCACAGATACGCAGTATTTT CASSPGQVTSTDTQYF
. TRBJ1-1 . TRBV25-1 TGTGCCAGCAGTGGGGTTACAGGGCGCTCTGCTGAAGCTTTCTTT CASSGVTGRSAEAFF
TRBD1 TRBJ2-5 . TRBV5-1 TGCGCCAGCAGCTCGGGGACAGGAGCTCAAGAGACCCAGTACTTC CASSSGTGAQETQYF
TRBD1 TRBJ1-6 few TRBV11-2 TGTGCCAGCAGCACGGACAGGGCCCGTTATTCACCCCTCCACTTT CASSTDRARYSPLHF
TRBD1 TRBJ2-3 . TRBV2 TGTGCCAGCAGTTCACAAGGGGGCGGTGGCACAGATACGCAGTATTTT CASSSQGGGGTDTQYF
. TRBJ2-3 . TRBV6-5 TGTGCCAGCAGTTATCGAGGGACTAGCACAGATACGCAGTATTTT CASSYRGTSTDTQYF
. TRBJ1-5 . TRBV18 TGTGCCAGCTCACGACAATCAGGGGCCCATCAGCCCCAGCATTTT CASSRQSGAHQPQHF
. TRBJ2-3 . TRBV7-2 TGTGCCAGCAGCTTTGAGGGAAGAGATACGCAGTATTTT CASSFEGRDTQYF
TRBD1 TRBJ1-5 . TRBV19 TGTGCCAGTACCAGGGACAGGGCAGAGCCCCAGCATTTT CASTRDRAEPQHF
. TRBJ1-5 . TRBV6-1 TGTGCCAGCAGTGAATCAAGGAATCAGCCCCAGCATTTT CASSESRNQPQHF
. TRBJ2-2 . TRBV27 TGTGCCAGCAGTACCAAGGGACTTCCCACCGGGGAGCTGTTTTTT CASSTKGLPTGELFF
TRBD1 TRBJ1-5 . TRBV28 TGTGCCAGCAGTTTCCCAACTCCGGGACAGCTAAATTTT CASSFPTPGQLNF
TRBD1 TRBJ1-2 . TRBV6-5 TGTGCCAGCGGGCAGGGGGCAGGGGGCTACACCTTC CASGQGAGGYTF
TRBD1 TRBJ1-1 . TRBV9 TGTGCCAGCAGCCCACAGGGGCCCACCGGGTTCGCTGAAGCTTTCTTT CASSPQGPTGFAEAFF
. TRBJ1-4 . TRBV12-5 TGTGCTAGTGGTGTACGGGGGCGGGGAAATGAAAAACTGTTTTTT CASGVRGRGNEKLFF
TRBD1 TRBJ2-4 . TRBV6-5 TGTGCCAGCAGTCCCGGGACAGGGGGCAAAAACATTCAGTACTTC CASSPGTGGKNIQYF
. TRBJ1-6 . TRBV6-9 TGTGCCAGCAGTTTGGGAGGTTCACCCCTCCACTTT CASSLGGSPLHF
. TRBJ1-1 . TRBV5-1 TGCGCCAGCAGCTCGCCCCCAGGGACGAACACTGAAGCTTTCTTT CASSSPPGTNTEAFF
TRBD2 TRBJ2-1 . TRBV24-1 TGTGCCACCAGTGACGCGCGGGCGGGGGTCTACAATGAGCAGTTCTTC CATSDARAGVYNEQFF
. TRBJ1-3 few TRBV4-1 TGCGCCAGCAGCCAAGCGGTCTACTCTGGAAACACCATATATTTT CASSQAVYSGNTIYF
. TRBJ2-1 . TRBV5-1 TGCGCCAGCAGCTTGATGATCACAGACAAATACAATGAGCAGTTCTTC CASSLMITDKYNEQFF
. TRBJ2-5 . TRBV5-1 TGCGCCAGCAACGCTAATGGGGGGTACCAAGAGACCCAGTACTTC CASNANGGYQETQYF
. TRBJ2-3 . TRBV24-1 TGTGCCACCAGTGACTGGGGACGGGGGTATTACGATACGCAGTATTTT CATSDWGRGYYDTQYF
. TRBJ2-4 . TRBV5-6 TGTGCCAGCAGCTCCTTAGGACAGCAGGGCGCCAAAAACATTCAGTACTTC CASSSLGQQGAKNIQYF
. TRBJ1-4 . TRBV24-1 TGTGCCACCAGTGATGGAACGGCGAATAATGAAAAACTGTTTTTT CATSDGTANNEKLFF
. TRBJ1-2 . TRBV6-5 TGTGCCGGGGGGACGAACTATGGCTACACCTTC CAGGTNYGYTF
TRBD1 TRBJ1-1 few TRBV10-2 TGCGCCAGCAGTAAACAGGGGGCCTATACTGAAGCTTTCTTT CASSKQGAYTEAFF
TRBD1 TRBJ1-1 . TRBV19 TGTGCCAGCCACAGGGGCGCTGAAGCTTTCTTT CASHRGAEAFF
. TRBJ2-5 . TRBV10-1 TGCGCCAGCAGCCCGAGACAGAAAGAGACCCAGTACTTC CASSPRQKETQYF
TRBD2 TRBJ2-1 . TRBV28 TGTGCCAGCAGTTTATGGGGATTAGCGGGGGGGGAGAATGAGCAGTTCTTC CASSLWGLAGGENEQFF
. TRBJ2-1 . TRBV7-6 TGTGCCAGCAGCACCCCCGGGACCCAATACAATGAGCAGTTCTTC CASSTPGTQYNEQFF